The next 13 T cell receptor beta chains were all read from a single sample in a study of blood T cell repertoires in COVID-19. Data came from immunoSEQ multiplex PCR; TCRdb stores just in-frame clones and leaves some out. The table lists around 200,000 clones, about 83% of them singletons, with approximately 0.88% in the top ten. Sequencing input: peripheral blood. These TCRs come from a woman under 30 who had recovered from COVID-19.

CDR3 residues: CASSLDGLAEDTQYF. DNA for the CDR3: TGTGCCAGCAGCTTAGATGGACTAGCGGAAGATACGCAGTATTTT. V and J are TRBV11-2 and TRBJ2-3; TRBD2 agrees at 10 bases. J was trimmed by 5 bases and V by 0 bases; bases with no gene match: 2. This CDR3 comprises 15 residues. Germline V gives CDR1 SGHAT, CDR2 FQNNGV.

The chain recombines TRBV2 with TRBJ2-7; D is ambiguous. Germline loops: CDR1 SNHLY, CDR2 FYNNEI. The CDR3 covers 13 residues. V was pared by 5 bases and J by 2 bases, with 10 bases between. CDR3 sequence: CASSLDTPYEQYV. The CDR3 DNA is TGTGCCAGCAGTCTTGACACCCCCTACGAGCAGTACGTC.

V gene TRBV4-3 combines with J gene TRBJ2-7, with TRBD2 matching over 7 bases. V lost 0 bases and J lost 1; bases outside the gene matches: 3. Germline lookup yields CDR1 LGHNA and CDR2 YSLEER. The CDR3 consists of 15 residues. The CDR3 here is CASSQDREGSYEQYF. CDR3 nucleotides: TGCGCCAGCAGCCAAGATAGGGAGGGATCCTACGAGCAGTACTTC.

The V gene is TRBV5-4, the J gene TRBJ1-6; a weak D match, TRBD1 (5 bases). V was cut by 0 bases and J by 4 bases, with 5 bases left in between. Per the germline V gene, CDR1 is SGHNT and CDR2 is YYREEE (reference sequence). The CDR3 extends over 14 amino acids. The CDR3 sequence is CASSLAGYNSPLHF. The CDR3 coding sequence is TGTGCCAGCAGCTTGGCAGGGTATAATTCACCCCTCCACTTT.

The chain carries TRBV19 and TRBJ1-5; no reliable D call. Germline CDR1 reads LNHDA; CDR2 reads SQIVND (reference sequence). V was shortened by 2 bases and J by 3 bases, with 14 bases between the two germline ends. The CDR3 extends over 16 amino acids. This CDR3 is CASSIWAGGNNQPQHF. The CDR3 region has the DNA TGTGCCAGTAGTATATGGGCTGGAGGGAACAATCAGCCCCAGCATTTT.

This chain joins TRBV6-4 and TRBJ2-1; D is uncertain. V dropped 1 base and J dropped 5 bases, with 9 bases sitting between them. The V gene's germline CDR1 is MRHNA and CDR2 SNTAGT. The CDR3 sequence is 14 residues long. The CDR3 DNA reads as TGTGCCAGCAGTGACTTAAACGGTCACAATGAGCAGTTCTTC. Protein product: CASSDLNGHNEQFF.

V gene TRBV6-5 combines with J gene TRBJ2-1, with a tentative D call TRBD2 (5 bases). The CDR3 totals 12 residues. Trimming shortened V by 4 bases and J by 4 bases, and 5 bases separated the two germline ends. Per the germline V gene, CDR1 is MNHEY and CDR2 is SVGAGI. The chain's CDR3 is CASSSGYNEQFF. CDR3 DNA: TGTGCCAGCAGTTCGGGATACAATGAGCAGTTCTTC.

The rearrangement links TRBV7-9 to TRBJ2-1; 8 bases map to TRBD2. This CDR3 comprises 16 residues. In germline, CDR1 is SEHNR, CDR2 FQNEAQ (reference sequence). V lost 5 bases to trimming and J lost 7 bases; unmatched junction nucleotides: 13. The CDR3 DNA reads TGTGCCAGCAGCGAAACCGGGACTAGGGGTTTTAATGAGCAGTTCTTC. Translation: CASSETGTRGFNEQFF.

The genes are TRBV27 and TRBJ2-5; 12 positions agree with TRBD2. After removal of 4 bases from V and 5 bases from J, the junction contained 5 bases not matched to a gene. The CDR3 is made up of 15 amino acids. Germline CDR1 is MNHEY and CDR2 is SMNVEV (reference sequence). The DNA for the CDR3 is TGTGCCAGCAGTTCCACCGGGACTAGCGGGGAGACCCAGTACTTC. Translated, it gives CASSSTGTSGETQYF.

V gene TRBV27 combines with J gene TRBJ2-3, with 8 bases fitting TRBD2. From germline, CDR1 is MNHEY and CDR2 SMNVEV (reference sequence). This CDR3 comprises 17 residues. Trimming cost V 6 bases and J 4 bases; bases outside gene matches: 15. CDR3 sequence: CASSHLGGASVADTQYF. The CDR3 DNA reads TGTGCCAGCAGCCACCTCGGGGGGGCGTCGGTTGCAGATACGCAGTATTTT.

The chain couples TRBV4-3 to TRBJ2-5, with D maybe TRBD2 (5 bases). V was trimmed by 0 bases and J by 1 base, leaving 6 bases between them. The CDR3 covers 14 residues. Germline values: CDR1 LGHNA, CDR2 YSLEER. The CDR3: CASSQDGIQETQYF. The CDR3 DNA sequence: TGCGCCAGCAGCCAAGACGGGATCCAAGAGACCCAGTACTTC.

CDR3 nucleotide sequence: TGTGCCAGCAGTTACCGAGGGTTAGACGAGCAGTACTTC. Translated, it gives CASSYRGLDEQYF. The chain links TRBV6-2 or TRBV6-3 to TRBJ2-7; tentatively, D is TRBD2 (5 bases). Germline CDR1 reads MNHEY; CDR2 reads SVGEGT. The CDR3 has 13 residues. The germline V and J ends were trimmed by 2 bases and 5 bases, with 10 bases remaining between them.

The chain combines TRBV3-1 (or the pseudogene TRBV3-2) with TRBJ1-1; 8 nucleotides line up with TRBD1. The CDR3 contains 15 residues. The germline CDR1 and CDR2 sequences are LGHDT and YNNKEL (reference sequence). J was trimmed by 0 bases and V by 4 bases; bases with no gene match: 4. CDR3: CASSPDRELNTEAFF. CDR3 nucleotide sequence: TGTGCCAGCAGCCCGGACAGGGAATTGAACACTGAAGCTTTCTTT.